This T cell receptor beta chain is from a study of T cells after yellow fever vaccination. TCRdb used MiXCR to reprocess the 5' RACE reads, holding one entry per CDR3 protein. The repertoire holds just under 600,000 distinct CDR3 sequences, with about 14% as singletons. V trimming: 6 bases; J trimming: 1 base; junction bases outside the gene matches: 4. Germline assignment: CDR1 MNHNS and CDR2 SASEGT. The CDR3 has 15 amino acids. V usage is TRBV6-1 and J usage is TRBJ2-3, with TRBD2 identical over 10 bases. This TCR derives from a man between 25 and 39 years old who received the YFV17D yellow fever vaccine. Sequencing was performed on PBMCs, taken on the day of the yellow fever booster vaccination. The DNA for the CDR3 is TGTGCCAGCAGGGCTAGCGGGAGTCGCACAGATACGCAGTATTTT. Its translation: CASRASGSRTDTQYF.